The next 15 T cell receptor beta chains were all read from a single sample in a study of cytomegalovirus exposure and HLA in healthy donors. Measured with immunoSEQ multiplex PCR; TCRdb has only the in-frame clones, and not every one. Of around 60,000 clones listed, 90% are singletons. Sequenced material: PBMCs. All receptors come from a man in his late teens or twenties in good health and CMV-seronegative.

V and J are TRBV6-1 and TRBJ2-7; D might be TRBD1 (5 bases). The V gene's germline CDR1 is MNHNS and CDR2 SASEGT. The CDR3 extends over 12 amino acids. The V end lost 4 bases, the J end lost 2 bases, and 6 bases lay between the germline ends. CDR3 protein: CASSVRAYEQYF. The CDR3 DNA sequence: TGTGCCAGCAGTGTCAGGGCCTACGAGCAGTACTTC.

This sequence joins TRBV19 and TRBJ2-6; D is unclear. V lost 6 bases to trimming and J lost 0 bases, with 9 bases between them. Germline CDR1 LNHDA, CDR2 SQIVND (reference sequence). This CDR3 region has 15 residues. The CDR3 DNA reads as TGTGCCAGTAGAACCCGAGTCTCTGGGGCCAACGTCCTGACTTTC. Residues: CASRTRVSGANVLTF.

This chain connects TRBV10-3 to TRBJ1-5; 9 nucleotides line up with TRBD1. CDR3 length equals 17 residues. CDR1 and CDR2 (germline): ENHRY, SYGVKD. V dropped 3 bases and J dropped 1; count of bases not matched to a gene: 7. CDR3 coding DNA: TGTGCCATCAGTGAACTTACCGGGACAGGGAGCAATCAGCCCCAGCATTTT. This translates into CAISELTGTGSNQPQHF.

V and J are TRBV6-5 and TRBJ2-2; 9 bases match TRBD1. Germline assignment: CDR1 MNHEY and CDR2 SVGAGI. The CDR3 is 16 residues long. The trim removed 2 bases at V and 5 bases at J, leaving 6 bases unmatched. The CDR3 DNA reads as TGTGCCAGCAGTTACGCCCCGGGACAGGGTACCGGGGAGCTGTTTTTT. It codes for CASSYAPGQGTGELFF.

The chain uses TRBV5-4 and TRBJ2-6; 7 bases line up with TRBD2. Germline V gives CDR1 SGHNT, CDR2 YYREEE (reference sequence). V lost 4 bases and J lost 1; bases outside the gene matches: 2. The CDR3 consists of 15 residues. The CDR3, as DNA: TGTGCCAGCAGCCTGGGACTATCTGGGGCCAACGTCCTGACTTTC. It translates to CASSLGLSGANVLTF.

V usage is TRBV2 and J usage is TRBJ2-1; 10 positions agree with TRBD2. The CDR3 contains 15 residues. Germline V gene data show CDR1 as SNHLY and CDR2 as FYNNEI. Trimming at V came to 6 bases and at J to 2 bases, leaving 4 bases not matched to a gene. The CDR3 DNA sequence: TGTGCCAGCAGGCAAGCGGGAGGGACCTACAATGAGCAGTTCTTC. This gives the protein CASRQAGGTYNEQFF.

The chain recombines TRBV19 with TRBJ2-2; 8 bases line up with TRBD1. The V gene's germline CDR1 is LNHDA and CDR2 SQIVND (reference sequence). There are 15 residues in the CDR3. V trimming: 3 bases; J trimming: 6 bases; junction bases outside the gene matches: 6. CDR3 coding DNA: TGTGCCAGTAGTATCGCAGGGGGCGTGGCCGGGGAGCTGTTTTTT. Translated: CASSIAGGVAGELFF.

The chain employs TRBV18 and TRBJ1-4; tentative D call: TRBD1 (5 bases). Trimming took 3 bases from V and 5 from J, leaving 16 bases between them. CDR3 length: 16 amino acids. The germline V gene encodes CDR1 KGHSH and CDR2 LQKENI. This CDR3 is CASSPLRQRGNEKLFF. In DNA form, the CDR3 reads TGTGCCAGCTCACCGCTTAGACAACGGGGGAATGAAAAACTGTTTTTT.

The J gene is TRBJ2-7, the V gene TRBV27, with a possible D match to TRBD1 (6 bases). This CDR3 has 17 amino acids. V was shortened by 0 bases and J by 0 bases, with 15 bases between the two germline ends. Germline CDR1 and CDR2: MNHEY and SMNVEV (reference sequence). CDR3 sequence: CASSLSRVRGSSYEQYF. The CDR3 region has the DNA TGTGCCAGCAGTTTATCCCGTGTTAGGGGGAGCTCCTACGAGCAGTACTTC.

This clone was counted between two and nine times. The V and J genes are TRBV19 and TRBJ2-1; D is undetermined. This CDR3 has 14 residues. The V end was cut by 2 bases, the J end by 6 bases, with 11 bases between. Per germline, CDR1 LNHDA and CDR2 SQIVND (reference sequence). CDR3 sequence reads: CASSIYSTSNEQFF. Written as DNA, the CDR3 is TGTGCCAGTAGTATATATAGCACCTCCAATGAGCAGTTCTTC.

This sequence joins TRBV28 and TRBJ1-2, with D possibly matching TRBD1 (5 bases). The V gene's germline CDR1 is MDHEN and CDR2 SYDVKM. V was clipped by 8 bases and J by 2 bases, with 6 bases between them. The CDR3 contains 11 residues. The CDR3 loop reads CASRQNYGYTF. Here the CDR3 DNA reads TGTGCCAGCCGACAGAACTATGGCTACACCTTC.

This clone was observed a single time. V usage is TRBV28 and J usage is TRBJ1-1; unclear D gene. The V end was cut by 7 bases, the J end by 10 bases, with 22 bases between. Germline CDR1 and CDR2: MDHEN and SYDVKM. This CDR3 is built from 14 residues. CDR3 coding DNA: TGTGCCAGCACCCTGGAGGCAGGACCGATAAGAGCTTTCTTT. Translation gives CASTLEAGPIRAFF.

CDR3 nucleotides: TGTGCCAGCAGGACAGGGGGCGTGAGTCAGCCCCAGCATTTT. Residues: CASRTGGVSQPQHF. This chain uses TRBV27 with TRBJ1-5; 10 positions agree with TRBD1. After removal of 6 bases from V and 6 bases from J, the junction contained 5 bases not matched to a gene. Germline CDR1 MNHEY, CDR2 SMNVEV (reference sequence). CDR3 size: 14 residues.

This sequence joins TRBV6-1 and TRBJ1-1; D gene ambiguous. The CDR3 totals 13 residues. From germline, CDR1 is MNHNS and CDR2 SASEGT. Deletions cut 7 bases from V and 2 bases from J, with 11 bases between. The CDR3 sequence is CASTRAENTEAFF. CDR3 bases: TGTGCCAGCACGAGGGCAGAAAACACTGAAGCTTTCTTT.

This chain joins TRBV19 and TRBJ1-1; D is ambiguous. This CDR3 spans 13 amino acids. Trimming left V 5 bases short and J 1 base short, with 8 bases between. CDR1 is LNHDA and CDR2 is SQIVND in the germline V gene (reference sequence). The chain's CDR3 is CASSSQKNTEAFF. CDR3 nucleotides: TGTGCCAGTAGTTCGCAGAAGAACACTGAAGCTTTCTTT.